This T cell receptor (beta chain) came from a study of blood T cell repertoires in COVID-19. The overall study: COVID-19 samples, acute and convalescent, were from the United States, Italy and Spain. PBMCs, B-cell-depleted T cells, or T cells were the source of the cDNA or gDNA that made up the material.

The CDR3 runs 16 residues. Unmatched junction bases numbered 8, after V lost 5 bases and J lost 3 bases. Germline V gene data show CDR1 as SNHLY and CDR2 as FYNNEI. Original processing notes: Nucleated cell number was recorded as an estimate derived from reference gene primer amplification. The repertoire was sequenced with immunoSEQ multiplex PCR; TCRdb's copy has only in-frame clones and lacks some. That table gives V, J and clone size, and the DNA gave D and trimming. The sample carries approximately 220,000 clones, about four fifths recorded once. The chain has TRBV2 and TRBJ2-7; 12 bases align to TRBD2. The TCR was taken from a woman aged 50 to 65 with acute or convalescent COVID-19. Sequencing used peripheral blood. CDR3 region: CASSSSQTSGSYEQYF. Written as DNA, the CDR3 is TGTGCCAGCAGTTCCTCCCAGACTAGCGGGAGCTACGAGCAGTACTTC.